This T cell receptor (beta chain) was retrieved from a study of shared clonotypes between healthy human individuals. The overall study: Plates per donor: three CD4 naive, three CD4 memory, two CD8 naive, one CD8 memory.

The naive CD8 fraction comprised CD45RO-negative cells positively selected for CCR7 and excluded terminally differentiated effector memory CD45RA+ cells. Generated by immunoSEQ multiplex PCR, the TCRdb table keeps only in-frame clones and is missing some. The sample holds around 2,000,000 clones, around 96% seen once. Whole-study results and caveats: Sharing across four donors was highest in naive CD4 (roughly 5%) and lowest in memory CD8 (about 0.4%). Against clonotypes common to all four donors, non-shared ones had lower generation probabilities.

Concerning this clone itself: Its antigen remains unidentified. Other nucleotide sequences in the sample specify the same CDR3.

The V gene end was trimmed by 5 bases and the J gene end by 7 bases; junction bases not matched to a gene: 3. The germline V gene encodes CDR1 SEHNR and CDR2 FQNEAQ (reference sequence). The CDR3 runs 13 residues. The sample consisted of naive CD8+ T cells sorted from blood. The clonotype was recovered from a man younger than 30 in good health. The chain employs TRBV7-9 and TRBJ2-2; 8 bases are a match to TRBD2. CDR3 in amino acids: CASSPGTSGELFF. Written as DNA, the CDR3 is TGTGCCAGCAGCCCCGGGACTAGCGGGGAGCTGTTTTTT.